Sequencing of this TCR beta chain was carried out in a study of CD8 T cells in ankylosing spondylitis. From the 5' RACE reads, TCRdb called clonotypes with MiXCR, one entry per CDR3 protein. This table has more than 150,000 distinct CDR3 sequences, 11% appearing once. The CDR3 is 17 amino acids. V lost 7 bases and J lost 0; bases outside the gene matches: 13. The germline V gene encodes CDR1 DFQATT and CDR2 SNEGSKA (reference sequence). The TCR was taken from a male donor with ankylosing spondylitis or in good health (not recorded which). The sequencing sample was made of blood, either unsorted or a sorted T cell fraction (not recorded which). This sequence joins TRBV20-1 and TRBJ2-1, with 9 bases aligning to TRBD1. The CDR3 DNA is TGCAGTGGCCTCAACCCGGGACAGGGATTCTCCTACAATGAGCAGTTCTTC. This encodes CSGLNPGQGFSYNEQFF.